This T cell receptor beta chain was retrieved from a study of prognosis after radiotherapy for stage I lung cancer. With two-round multiplex PCR, TCR beta CDR3 sequences were amplified from genomic DNA. First-round PCR employed TRBV- and TRBJ-specific primers for each gene. TCRdb re-called the multiplex PCR reads through MiXCR, storing one row per CDR3 protein. This sample has 20,000 to 25,000 distinct CDR3 sequences, with 30% to 45% found just once. This clonotype was observed at least ten times. V lost 5 bases and J lost 6; bases outside the gene matches: 12. The CDR3 has 16 residues. Germline V gives CDR1 MDHEN, CDR2 SYDVKM.

The chain has TRBV28 and TRBJ1-5; 8 bases align to TRBD1. The origin of this receptor is a donor of 50 years or more with non-small cell lung cancer. Source: PBMCs, taken before or after stereotactic body radiation therapy (not recorded which). The CDR3 protein is CASSLLRTGFGQPQHF. DNA for the CDR3: TGTGCCAGCAGTCTATTGCGGACAGGGTTCGGTCAGCCCCAGCATTTT.